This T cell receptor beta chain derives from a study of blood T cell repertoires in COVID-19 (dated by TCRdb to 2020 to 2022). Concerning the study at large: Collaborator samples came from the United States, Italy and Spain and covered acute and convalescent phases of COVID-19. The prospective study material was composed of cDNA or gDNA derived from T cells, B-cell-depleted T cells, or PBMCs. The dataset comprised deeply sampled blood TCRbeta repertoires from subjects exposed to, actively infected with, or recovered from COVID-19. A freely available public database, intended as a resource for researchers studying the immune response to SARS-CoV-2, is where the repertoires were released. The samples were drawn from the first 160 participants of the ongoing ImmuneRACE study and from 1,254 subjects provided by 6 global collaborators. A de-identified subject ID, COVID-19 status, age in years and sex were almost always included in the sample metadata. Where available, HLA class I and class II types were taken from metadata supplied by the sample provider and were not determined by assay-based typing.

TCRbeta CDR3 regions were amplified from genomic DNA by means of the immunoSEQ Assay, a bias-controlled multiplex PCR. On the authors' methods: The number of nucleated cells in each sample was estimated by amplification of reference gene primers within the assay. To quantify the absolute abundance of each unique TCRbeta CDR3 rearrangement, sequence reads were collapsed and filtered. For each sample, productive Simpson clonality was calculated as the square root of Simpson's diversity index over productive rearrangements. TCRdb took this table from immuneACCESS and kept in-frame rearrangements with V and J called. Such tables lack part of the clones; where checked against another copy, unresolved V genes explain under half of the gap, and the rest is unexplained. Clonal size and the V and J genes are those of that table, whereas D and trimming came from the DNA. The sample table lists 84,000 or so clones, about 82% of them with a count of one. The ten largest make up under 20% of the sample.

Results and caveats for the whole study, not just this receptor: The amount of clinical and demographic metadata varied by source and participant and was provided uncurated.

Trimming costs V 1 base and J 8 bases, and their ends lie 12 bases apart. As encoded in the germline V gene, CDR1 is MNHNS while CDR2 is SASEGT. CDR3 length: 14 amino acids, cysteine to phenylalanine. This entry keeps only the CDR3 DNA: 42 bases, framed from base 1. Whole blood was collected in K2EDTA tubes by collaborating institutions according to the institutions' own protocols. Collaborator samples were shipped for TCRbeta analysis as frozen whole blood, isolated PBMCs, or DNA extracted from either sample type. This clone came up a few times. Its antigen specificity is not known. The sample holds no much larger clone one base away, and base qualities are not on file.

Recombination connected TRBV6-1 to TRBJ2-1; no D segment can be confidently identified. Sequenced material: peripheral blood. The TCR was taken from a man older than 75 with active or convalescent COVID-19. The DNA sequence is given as TGTGCCAGCAGTGAAGGAGCCCTTCGTTATGAGCAGTTCTTC. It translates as CASSEGALRYEQFF.